The entry that follows covers one T cell receptor (beta chain) sequence. This sample is part of a study of blood T cell repertoires in COVID-19. Study-wide background: Samples taken during acute and convalescent COVID-19 were collected in the United States, Italy and Spain. PBMCs, B-cell-depleted T cells, or T cells provided the cDNA or gDNA that made up the material.

Original data processing: Nucleated cell counts were estimated from reference gene primer amplification. Libraries were prepared by immunoSEQ multiplex PCR; TCRdb keeps only in-frame clonotypes and omits some of them. D and trimming were read from the DNA, whereas the V and J calls and clone size are those reported in that table. The table lists approximately 130,000 clones, 70% to 90% of them singletons. The clonotype was recovered from a human donor in a cohort sampled during active COVID-19. Sample: peripheral blood.

In nucleotides, the CDR3 is TGTGCCAGCAGTCGACAGGGCGGGACTGGGGCCAACGTCCTGACTTTC. Encoded protein: CASSRQGGTGANVLTF. J is TRBJ2-6 and V is TRBV6-6; a weak D match, TRBD1 (7 bases). Trimming removed 5 bases from V and 2 bases from J, with 13 bases in between. CDR3 size: 16 residues. In germline, CDR1 is MNHNY, CDR2 SVGAGI (reference sequence).